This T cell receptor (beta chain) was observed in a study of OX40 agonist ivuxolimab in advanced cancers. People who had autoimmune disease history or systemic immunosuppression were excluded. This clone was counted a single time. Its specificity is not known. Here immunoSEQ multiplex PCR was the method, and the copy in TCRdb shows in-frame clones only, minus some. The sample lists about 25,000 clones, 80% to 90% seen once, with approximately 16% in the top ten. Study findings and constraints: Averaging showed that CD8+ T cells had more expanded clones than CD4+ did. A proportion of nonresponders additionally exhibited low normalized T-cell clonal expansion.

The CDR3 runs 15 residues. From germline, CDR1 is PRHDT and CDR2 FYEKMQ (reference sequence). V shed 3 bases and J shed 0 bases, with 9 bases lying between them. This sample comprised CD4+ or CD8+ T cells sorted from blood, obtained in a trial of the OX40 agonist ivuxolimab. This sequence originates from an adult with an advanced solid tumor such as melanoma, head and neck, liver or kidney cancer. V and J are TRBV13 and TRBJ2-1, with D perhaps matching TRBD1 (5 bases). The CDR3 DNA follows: TGTGCCAGCAGCTTCAGGGTTTACTCCTACAATGAGCAGTTCTTC. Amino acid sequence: CASSFRVYSYNEQFF.